Presented here are 8 T cell receptor beta chains from one specimen sequenced in a study of radiation and T cells in renal cell carcinoma. Profiling relied on immunoSEQ multiplex PCR, and the TCRdb table lists in-frame clones only, not all of them. This repertoire shows 150,000 or so clones, 88% found once; its top ten account for around 4%. Time point meaning: baseline pretreatment blood. The treatment is: 15 Gy SBRT to primary tumor, nephrectomy 4 weeks later. Sequenced material: blood, taken from a patient whose treatment included radiotherapy and nephrectomy. Receptors originate from a woman aged 70-85 years with renal cell carcinoma.

The gene calls are TRBV4-1 and TRBJ1-1, with D hard to call. V gave up 4 bases and J gave up 7 bases, with 13 bases separating them. The germline V gene has CDR1 MGHRA and CDR2 YSYEKL. This CDR3 contains 13 residues. The CDR3 sequence: CASSPPTRDEAFF. CDR3 DNA: TGCGCCAGCAGCCCCCCAACAAGGGATGAAGCTTTCTTT.

V and J are TRBV7-2 and TRBJ2-7; 9 bases agree with TRBD2. The length of the CDR3 is 15 residues. V lost 2 bases to trimming and J lost 6 bases; unmatched junction nucleotides: 8. Germline V gene lookup returns CDR1 SGHTA and CDR2 FQGNSA. CDR3 residues: CASSLQGGGAVEQYF. CDR3 bases: TGTGCCAGCAGCTTACAAGGCGGGGGGGCCGTCGAGCAGTACTTC.

The V and J genes are TRBV5-8 and TRBJ1-1; D gene uncertain. The length of the CDR3 is 13 residues. V dropped 6 bases and J dropped 1 base, with 10 bases sitting between them. CDR1 is SGHTS and CDR2 is YDEGEE in the germline V gene. Written as DNA, the CDR3 is TGTGCCAGCACCAAGCAACGGAACACTGAAGCTTTCTTT. Residues: CASTKQRNTEAFF.

The chain uses TRBV21-1 and TRBJ2-5; TRBD1, the D gene given by the table, was not confirmed from the DNA. TRBV21-1 is a documented pseudogene. The CDR3 sequence is 16 residues long. The CDR3: CASSKGVWDSQETQYF. For the CDR3, the DNA is TGTGCCAGCAGCAAAGGGGTGTGGGACAGCCAAGAGACCCAGTACTTC.

This chain joins TRBV9 and TRBJ2-3; either TRBD1 or TRBD2 may fit D (5 bases each). Trimming took off 3 bases at V and 4 bases at J, with 12 bases between the two ends. The CDR3 contains 14 residues. The germline V gene has CDR1 SGDLS and CDR2 YYNGEE. The CDR3 nucleotides read TGTGCCAGCAGCGCCCGAGGGGAAGCAGATACGCAGTATTTT. Its translation is CASSARGEADTQYF.

The J gene is TRBJ2-1, the V gene TRBV28, with D perhaps given as TRBD1 or TRBD2 (6 bases each). The CDR3 totals 15 residues. Germline CDR1 MDHEN, CDR2 SYDVKM. Deletions cut 3 bases from V and 2 bases from J, with 11 bases between. The chain's CDR3 is CASSFRGVAYNEQFF. CDR3 in DNA: TGTGCCAGCAGTTTTAGGGGGGTGGCCTACAATGAGCAGTTCTTC.

The CDR3 nucleotides are TGTGCCAGCAGGCCCTCAGATATCGGGCAGTACTTC. Translated: CASRPSDIGQYF. The chain carries TRBV2 and TRBJ2-7, with D unresolved. The V gene lost 6 bases and the J gene lost 9 bases, with 15 bases spanning the gap. The CDR3 length is 12 residues. Germline V gives CDR1 SNHLY, CDR2 FYNNEI.

This chain joins TRBV7-2 and TRBJ2-1; D not resolved. The germline V gene has CDR1 SGHTA and CDR2 FQGNSA. CDR3 length: 12 residues. Between the trimmed V and J ends, which lost 5 bases and 10 bases, there was a span of 12 bases. Written as DNA, the CDR3 is TGTGCCAGCAGCGTTCGGCTACGGGAGCAGTTCTTC. Protein product: CASSVRLREQFF.